Listed here are 7 T cell receptor beta chains from one sample, sequenced in a study of CD8 T cells in ankylosing spondylitis. Each CDR3 protein gets one entry after TCRdb re-called the 5' RACE reads with MiXCR. Of about 240,000 distinct CDR3 sequences in the sample, 8.6% are singletons; the top ten hold 6.8%. The sample consisted of blood, either unsorted or a sorted T cell fraction (not recorded which). Receptors originate from a male donor with ankylosing spondylitis or in good health (not recorded which).

This clonotype has at least ten counts. The chain is built from TRBV5-1 and TRBJ1-2; D is perhaps TRBD1 (5 bases). The CDR3 has 13 amino acids. The germline gives CDR1 SGHRS, CDR2 YFSETQ. The V gene lost 3 bases and the J gene lost 2 bases, with 8 bases spanning the gap. The CDR3 here is CASSWDRNYGYTF. The CDR3 DNA reads TGCGCCAGCAGCTGGGACCGAAACTATGGCTACACCTTC. Full variable domain (missing parts from reference TRBV5-1 and TRBJ1-2): KAGVTQTPRYLIKTRGQQVTLSCSPISGHRSVSWYQQTPGQGLQFLFEYFSETQRNKGNFPGRFSGRQFSNSRSEMNVSTLELGDSALYLCASSWDRNYGYTFGSGTRLTVV.

This clonotype was recorded at least ten times. The CDR3 protein is CASSFQGLTEAFF. The CDR3 region has the DNA TGTGCCAGCAGTTTTCAGGGTCTGACTGAAGCTTTCTTT. The V call is TRBV12-3 or TRBV12-4, the J call TRBJ1-1, with D possibly matching TRBD1 (5 bases). The CDR3 has 13 residues. Trimming took 3 bases from V and 5 from J, leaving 10 bases between them.

This clonotype was detected ten times or more. This sequence joins TRBV28 and TRBJ2-2; no firm D call. The V end lost 1 base, the J end lost 6 bases, and 9 bases lay between the germline ends. Germline-derived CDR1 and CDR2 are MDHEN and SYDVKM. This CDR3 contains 14 residues. The CDR3: CASSLSQAPGELFF. CDR3 nucleotide sequence: TGTGCCAGCAGTTTATCCCAGGCTCCCGGGGAGCTGTTTTTT.

This chain uses TRBV30 with TRBJ1-1; D remains ambiguous. The CDR3 runs 13 residues. The ends were cut back, 1 base at V and 0 bases at J, with 6 bases in the middle. Germline CDR1 GTSNPN, CDR2 SVGIG (reference sequence). The CDR3 DNA reads as TGTGCCTGGAGTGATCAGATGAACACTGAAGCTTTCTTT. Protein: CAWSDQMNTEAFF.

The table lists this clonotype with many counts. V is TRBV20-1 and J is TRBJ2-1, with a tentative D call TRBD2 (5 bases). The ends were cut back, 5 bases at V and 0 bases at J, with 14 bases in the middle. Germline CDR1 reads DFQATT; CDR2 reads SNEGSKA (reference sequence). CDR3 size: 15 residues. The CDR3 bases are TGCAGTGCTGGCATCTTGGGGAGCTCCTACAATGAGCAGTTCTTC. This sequence encodes CSAGILGSSYNEQFF.

Comments on this clonotype: A much more abundant neighbour one base away suggests this may be a read error. This chain uses TRBV7-2 with TRBJ2-3, with D perhaps matching TRBD1 or TRBD2 (5 bases each). The CDR3 loop spans 16 amino acids. CDR1 and CDR2 (germline): SGHTA, FQGNSA. CDR3: CASSPLGVLSTDTHYF. The CDR3 DNA reads as TGTGCCAGCAGCCCCTTGGGGGTCTTATCCACAGATACGCACTATTTT.

This clonotype was recorded at least ten times. The chain couples TRBV12-3 or TRBV12-4 to TRBJ2-7; D unresolved. This CDR3 contains 12 residues. V lost 5 bases to trimming and J lost 1 base, with 6 bases between them. CDR3 loop: CASSTVSYEQYF. The CDR3 DNA follows: TGTGCCAGCAGTACAGTTTCCTACGAGCAGTACTTC.